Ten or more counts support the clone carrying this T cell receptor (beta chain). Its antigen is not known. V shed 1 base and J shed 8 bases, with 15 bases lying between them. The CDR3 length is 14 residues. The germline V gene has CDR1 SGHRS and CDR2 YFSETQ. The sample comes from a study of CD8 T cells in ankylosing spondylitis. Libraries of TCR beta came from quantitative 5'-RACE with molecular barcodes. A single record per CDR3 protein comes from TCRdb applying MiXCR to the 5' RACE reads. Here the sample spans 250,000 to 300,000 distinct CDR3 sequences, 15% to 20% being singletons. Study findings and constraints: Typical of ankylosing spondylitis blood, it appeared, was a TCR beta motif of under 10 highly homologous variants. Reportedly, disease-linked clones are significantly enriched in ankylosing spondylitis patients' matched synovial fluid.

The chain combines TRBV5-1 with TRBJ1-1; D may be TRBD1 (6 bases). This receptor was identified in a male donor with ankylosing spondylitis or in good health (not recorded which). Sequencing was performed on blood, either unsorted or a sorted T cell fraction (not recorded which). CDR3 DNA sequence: TGCGCCAGCAGCTTGAGAGGGGCGGGACAAGAAGCTTTCTTT. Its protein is CASSLRGAGQEAFF.